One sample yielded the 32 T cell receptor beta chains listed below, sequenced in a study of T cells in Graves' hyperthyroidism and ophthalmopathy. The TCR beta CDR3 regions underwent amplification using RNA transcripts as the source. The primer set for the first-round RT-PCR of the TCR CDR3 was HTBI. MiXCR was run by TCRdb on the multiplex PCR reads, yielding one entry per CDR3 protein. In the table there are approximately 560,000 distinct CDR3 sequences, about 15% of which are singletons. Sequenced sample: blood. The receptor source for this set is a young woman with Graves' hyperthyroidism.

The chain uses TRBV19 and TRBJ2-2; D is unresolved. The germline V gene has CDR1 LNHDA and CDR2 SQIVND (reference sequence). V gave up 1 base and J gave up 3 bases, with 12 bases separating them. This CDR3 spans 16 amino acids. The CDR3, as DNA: TGTGCCAGTAGTATAGGGTTGTTAGGGTACACCGGGGAGCTGTTTTTT. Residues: CASSIGLLGYTGELFF.

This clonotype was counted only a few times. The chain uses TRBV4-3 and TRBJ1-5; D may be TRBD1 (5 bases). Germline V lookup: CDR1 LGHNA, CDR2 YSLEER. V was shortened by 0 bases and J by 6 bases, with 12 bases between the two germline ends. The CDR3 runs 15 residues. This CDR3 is CASSQDQGVAQPQHF. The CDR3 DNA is TGCGCCAGCAGCCAAGATCAAGGGGTGGCTCAGCCCCAGCATTTT.

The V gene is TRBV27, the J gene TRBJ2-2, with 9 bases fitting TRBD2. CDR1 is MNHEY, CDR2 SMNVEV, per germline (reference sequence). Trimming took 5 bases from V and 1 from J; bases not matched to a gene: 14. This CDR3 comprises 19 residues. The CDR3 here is CASSPRGLAISENTGELFF. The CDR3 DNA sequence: TGTGCCAGCAGTCCTCGGGGACTAGCAATTTCGGAGAACACCGGGGAGCTGTTTTTT.

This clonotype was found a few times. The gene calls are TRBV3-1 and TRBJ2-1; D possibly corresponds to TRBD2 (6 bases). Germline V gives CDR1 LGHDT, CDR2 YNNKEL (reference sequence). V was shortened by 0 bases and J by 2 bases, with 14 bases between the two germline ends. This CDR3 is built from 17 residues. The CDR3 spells CASSQEGGPGAYNEQFF. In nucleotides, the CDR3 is TGTGCCAGCAGCCAAGAGGGAGGACCTGGAGCCTACAATGAGCAGTTCTTC.

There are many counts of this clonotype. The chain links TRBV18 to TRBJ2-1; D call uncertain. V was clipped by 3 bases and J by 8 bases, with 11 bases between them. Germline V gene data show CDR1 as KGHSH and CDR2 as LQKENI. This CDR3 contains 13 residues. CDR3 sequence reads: CASSPPAADEQFF. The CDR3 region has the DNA TGTGCCAGCTCACCCCCCGCCGCGGATGAGCAGTTCTTC.

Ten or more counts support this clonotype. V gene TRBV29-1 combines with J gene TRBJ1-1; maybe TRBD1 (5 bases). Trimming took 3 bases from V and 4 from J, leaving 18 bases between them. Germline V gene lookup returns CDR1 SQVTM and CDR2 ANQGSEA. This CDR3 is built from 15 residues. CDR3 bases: TGCAGCGTTGATCCGGCCGGTTGGGGGAGCACTGAAGCTTTCTTT. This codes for CSVDPAGWGSTEAFF.

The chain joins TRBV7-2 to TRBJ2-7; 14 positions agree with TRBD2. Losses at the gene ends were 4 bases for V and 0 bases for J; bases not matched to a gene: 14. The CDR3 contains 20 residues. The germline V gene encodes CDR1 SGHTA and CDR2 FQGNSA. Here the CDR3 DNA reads TGTGCCAGCAGCTACCTTGGCGGACTAGCGGGAGGACGACACTCCTACGAGCAGTACTTC. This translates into CASSYLGGLAGGRHSYEQYF.

For the CDR3, the DNA is TGCAGCGCCCGGACAGGGGGCCCGAACACCGGGGAGCTGTTTTTT. Amino acids: CSARTGGPNTGELFF. This rearrangement joins TRBV29-1 to TRBJ2-2, with TRBD1 matching 11 bases. The trim removed 7 bases at V and 0 bases at J, leaving 4 bases unmatched. From germline, CDR1 is SQVTM and CDR2 ANQGSEA. This CDR3 contains 15 residues.

The DNA of the CDR3 is TGTGCCACCAGGACAGGGGGGTCCTACAATGAGCAGTTCTTC. Amino acids: CATRTGGSYNEQFF. The chain couples TRBV24-1 to TRBJ2-1, with 9 positions matching TRBD1. The CDR3 has 14 amino acids. Germline V gene data show CDR1 as KGHDR and CDR2 as SFDVKD. V lost 7 bases and J lost 1; bases outside the gene matches: 1.

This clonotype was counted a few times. As DNA, the CDR3 is TGCGCCAGCAGAAGGGAGCTTATGAACACTGAAGCTTTCTTT. As protein: CASRRELMNTEAFF. This chain uses TRBV10-2 with TRBJ1-1; D gene unclear. This CDR3 has 14 residues. Germline V gene lookup returns CDR1 WSHSY and CDR2 SAAADI. V was clipped by 6 bases and J by 0 bases, with 11 bases between them.

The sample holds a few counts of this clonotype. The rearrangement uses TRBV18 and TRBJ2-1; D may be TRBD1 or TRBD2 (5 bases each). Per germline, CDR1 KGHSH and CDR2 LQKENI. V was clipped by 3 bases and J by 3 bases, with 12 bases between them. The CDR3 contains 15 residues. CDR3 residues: CASSPGSGGYNEQFF. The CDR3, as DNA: TGTGCCAGCTCACCGGGGAGTGGGGGCTACAATGAGCAGTTCTTC.

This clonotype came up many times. The chain's CDR3 is CSARGTSGRNEQFF. The CDR3 nucleotides read TGCAGTGCTAGAGGGACTAGCGGGAGGAATGAGCAGTTCTTC. The chain has TRBV20-1 and TRBJ2-1; TRBD2 agrees at 14 bases. The germline gives CDR1 DFQATT, CDR2 SNEGSKA (reference sequence). Trimming took 1 base from V and 7 from J; bases not matched to a gene: 0. CDR3 size: 14 residues.

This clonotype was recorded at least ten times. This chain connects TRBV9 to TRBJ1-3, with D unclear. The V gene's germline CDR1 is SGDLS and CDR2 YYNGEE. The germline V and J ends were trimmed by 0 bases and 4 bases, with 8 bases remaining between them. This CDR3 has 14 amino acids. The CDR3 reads CASSVESGGNTIYF. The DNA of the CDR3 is TGTGCCAGCAGCGTAGAGAGTGGCGGAAACACCATATATTTT.

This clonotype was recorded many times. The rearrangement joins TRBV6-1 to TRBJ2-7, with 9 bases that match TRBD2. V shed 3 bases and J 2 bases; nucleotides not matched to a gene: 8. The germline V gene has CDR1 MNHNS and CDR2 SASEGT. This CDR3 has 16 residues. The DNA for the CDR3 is TGTGCCAGCAGTGACTCGGTCGGACTAGCGACCTACGAGCAGTACTTC. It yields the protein CASSDSVGLATYEQYF.

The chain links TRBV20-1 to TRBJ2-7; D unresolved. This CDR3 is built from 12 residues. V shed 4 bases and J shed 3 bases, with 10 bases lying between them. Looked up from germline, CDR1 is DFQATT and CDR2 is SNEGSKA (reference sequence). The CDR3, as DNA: TGCAGTGCTAATCTCGTCGGCTACGAGCAGTACTTC. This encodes CSANLVGYEQYF.

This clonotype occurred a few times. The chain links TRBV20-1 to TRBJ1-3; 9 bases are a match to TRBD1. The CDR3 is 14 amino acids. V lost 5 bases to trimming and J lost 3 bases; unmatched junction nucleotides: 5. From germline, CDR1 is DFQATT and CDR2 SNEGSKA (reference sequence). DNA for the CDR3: TGCAGTGCTCTTGGACAGGGGTATGGAAACACCATATATTTT. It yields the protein CSALGQGYGNTIYF.

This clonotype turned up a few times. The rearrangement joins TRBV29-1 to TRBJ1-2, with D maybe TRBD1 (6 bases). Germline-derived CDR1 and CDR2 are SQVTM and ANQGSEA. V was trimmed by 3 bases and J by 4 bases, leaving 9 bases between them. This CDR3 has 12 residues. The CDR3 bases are TGCAGCGTTGACAGGGGTATCTATGGCTACACCTTC. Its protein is CSVDRGIYGYTF.

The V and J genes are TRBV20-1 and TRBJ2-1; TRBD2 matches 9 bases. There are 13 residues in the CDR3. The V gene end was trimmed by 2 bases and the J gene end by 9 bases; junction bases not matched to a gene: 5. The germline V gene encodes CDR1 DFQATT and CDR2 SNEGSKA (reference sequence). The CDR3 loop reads CSARSREGGEQFF. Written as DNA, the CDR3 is TGCAGTGCTAGATCGCGGGAGGGCGGTGAGCAGTTCTTC.

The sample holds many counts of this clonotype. Here the CDR3 reads CASSYSENQETQYF. CDR3 nucleotides: TGTGCCAGCAGTTACTCGGAGAACCAAGAGACCCAGTACTTC. This chain joins TRBV6-2 or TRBV6-3 and TRBJ2-5, with unresolved D. V lost 0 bases to trimming and J lost 0 bases, with 5 bases between them. CDR1 is MNHEY and CDR2 is SVGEGT in the germline V gene. The CDR3 runs 14 residues.

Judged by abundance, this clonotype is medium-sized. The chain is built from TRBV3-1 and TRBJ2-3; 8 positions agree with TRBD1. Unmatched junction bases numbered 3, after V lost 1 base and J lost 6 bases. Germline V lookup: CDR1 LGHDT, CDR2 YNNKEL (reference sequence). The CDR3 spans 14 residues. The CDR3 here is CASSQGTGKDTQYF. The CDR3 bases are TGTGCCAGCAGCCAAGGGACAGGGAAGGATACGCAGTATTTT.

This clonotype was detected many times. The CDR3: CASSITSGRAVGAEQFF. CDR3 coding DNA: TGTGCCAGCAGCATAACTAGCGGGAGGGCCGTAGGTGCTGAGCAGTTCTTC. The rearrangement joins TRBV6-1 to TRBJ2-1; 13 bases map to TRBD2. The CDR3 is 17 residues long. Germline V CDR1 and CDR2: MNHNS, SASEGT. Losses at the gene ends were 6 bases for V and 9 bases for J; bases not matched to a gene: 14.

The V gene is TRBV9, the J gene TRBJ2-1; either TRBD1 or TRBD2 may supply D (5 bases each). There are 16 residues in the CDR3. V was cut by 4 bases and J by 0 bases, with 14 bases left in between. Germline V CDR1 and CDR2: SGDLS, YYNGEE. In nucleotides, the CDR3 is TGTGCCAGCAGCCCCCGGGGCCTCAGCTCCTACAATGAGCAGTTCTTC. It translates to CASSPRGLSSYNEQFF.

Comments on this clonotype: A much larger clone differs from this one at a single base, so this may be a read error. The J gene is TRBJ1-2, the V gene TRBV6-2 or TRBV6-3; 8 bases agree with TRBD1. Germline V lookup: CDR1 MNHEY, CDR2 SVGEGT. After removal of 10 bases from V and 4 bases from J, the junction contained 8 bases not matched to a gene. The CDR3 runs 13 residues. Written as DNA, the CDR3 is TGTGCCAACAGGGAGGGGACAGGCTATGGCTACACCTTC. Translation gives CANREGTGYGYTF.

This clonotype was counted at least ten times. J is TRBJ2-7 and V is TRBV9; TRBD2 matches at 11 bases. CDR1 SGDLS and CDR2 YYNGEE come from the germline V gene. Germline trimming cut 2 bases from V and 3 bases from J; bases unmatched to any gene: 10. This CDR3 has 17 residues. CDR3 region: CASSVTGLADINYEQYF. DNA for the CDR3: TGTGCCAGCAGCGTGACGGGACTAGCGGACATAAACTACGAGCAGTACTTC.

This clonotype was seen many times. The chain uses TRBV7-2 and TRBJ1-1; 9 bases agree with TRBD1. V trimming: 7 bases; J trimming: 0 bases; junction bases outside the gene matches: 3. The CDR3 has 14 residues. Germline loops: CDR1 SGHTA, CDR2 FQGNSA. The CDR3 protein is CASTGQGMNTEAFF. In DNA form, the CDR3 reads TGTGCCAGCACTGGACAGGGGATGAACACTGAAGCTTTCTTT.

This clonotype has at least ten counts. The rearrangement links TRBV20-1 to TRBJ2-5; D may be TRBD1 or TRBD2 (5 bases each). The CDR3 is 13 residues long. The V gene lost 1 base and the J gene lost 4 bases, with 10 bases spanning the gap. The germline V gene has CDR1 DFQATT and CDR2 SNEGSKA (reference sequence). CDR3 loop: CSARVWDPETQYF. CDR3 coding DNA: TGCAGTGCTAGAGTTTGGGACCCAGAGACCCAGTACTTC.

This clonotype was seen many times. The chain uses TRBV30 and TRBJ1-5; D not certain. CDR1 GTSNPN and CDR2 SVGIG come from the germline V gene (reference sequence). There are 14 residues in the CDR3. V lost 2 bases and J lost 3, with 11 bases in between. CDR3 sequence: CAWSNGRTNQPQHF. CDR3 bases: TGTGCCTGGAGTAATGGGCGAACCAATCAGCCCCAGCATTTT.

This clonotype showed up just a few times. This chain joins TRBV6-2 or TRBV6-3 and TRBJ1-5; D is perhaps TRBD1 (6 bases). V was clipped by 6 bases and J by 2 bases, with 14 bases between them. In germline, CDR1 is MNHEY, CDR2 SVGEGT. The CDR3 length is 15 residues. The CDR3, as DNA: TGTGCCAGCAGCTGGACAGCTTTGGGCAATCAGCCCCAGCATTTT. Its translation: CASSWTALGNQPQHF.

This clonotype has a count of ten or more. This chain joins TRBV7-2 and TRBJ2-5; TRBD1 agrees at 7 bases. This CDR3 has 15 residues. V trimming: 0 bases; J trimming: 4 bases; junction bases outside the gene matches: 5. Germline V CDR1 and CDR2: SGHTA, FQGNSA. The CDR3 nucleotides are TGTGCCAGCAGCTTAGCGTGGGACAGAATAGAGACCCAGTACTTC. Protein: CASSLAWDRIETQYF.

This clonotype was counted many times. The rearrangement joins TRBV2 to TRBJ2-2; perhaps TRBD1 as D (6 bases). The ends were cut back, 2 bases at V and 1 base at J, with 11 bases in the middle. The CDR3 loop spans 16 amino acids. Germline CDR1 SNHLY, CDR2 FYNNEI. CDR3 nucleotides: TGTGCCAGCAGTGAACAGGGGTCCATGAACACCGGGGAGCTGTTTTTT. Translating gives CASSEQGSMNTGELFF. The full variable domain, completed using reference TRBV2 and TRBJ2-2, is EPEVTQTPSHQVTQMGQEVILRCVPISNHLYFYWYRQILGQKVEFLVSFYNNEISEKSEIFDDQFSVERPDGSNFTLKIRSTKLEDSAMYFCASSEQGSMNTGELFFGEGSRLTVL.

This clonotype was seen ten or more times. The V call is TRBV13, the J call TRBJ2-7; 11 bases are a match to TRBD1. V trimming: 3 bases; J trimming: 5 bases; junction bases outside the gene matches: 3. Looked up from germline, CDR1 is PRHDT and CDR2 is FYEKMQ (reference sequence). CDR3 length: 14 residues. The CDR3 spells CASSFRTGGDEQYF. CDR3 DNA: TGTGCCAGCAGCTTCCGGACAGGGGGCGACGAGCAGTACTTC. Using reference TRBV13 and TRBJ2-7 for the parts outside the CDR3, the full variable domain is AAGVIQSPRHLIKEKRETATLKCYPIPRHDTVYWYQQGPGQDPQFLISFYEKMQSDKGSIPDRFSAQQFSDYHSELNMSSLELGDSALYFCASSFRTGGDEQYFGPGTRLTVT.

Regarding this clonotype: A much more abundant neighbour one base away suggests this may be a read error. The CDR3 reads CASRAQGHNVQFF. The CDR3 DNA reads as TGTGCCAGCAGGGCACAGGGACACAATGTGCAGTTCTTC. This chain joins TRBV6-1 and TRBJ2-1; weak D call: TRBD1 (6 bases). Germline CDR1 is MNHNS and CDR2 is SASEGT. The CDR3 consists of 13 residues.